The T cell receptor beta chain described here comes from a study of T-cell memory formation after mild COVID-19. Germline assignment: CDR1 SQVTM and CDR2 ANQGSEA. Trimming left V 4 bases short and J 0 bases short, with 12 bases between. The CDR3 is made up of 14 amino acids. TCRdb ran MiXCR on the 5' RACE reads and lists one entry per CDR3 protein. The profile shows around 430,000 distinct CDR3 sequences, about 15% of them singletons. Material for sequencing was PBMCs or a T cell subset sorted from them (not recorded which). This TCR was recovered from a man between 18 and 29 years old who had mild COVID-19 (a few samples of this study predate the infection). Cell type and time point are not known. This chain uses TRBV29-1 with TRBJ1-1; D gene uncertain. CDR3 protein: CSVGSRPLNTEAFF. The CDR3 DNA reads TGCAGCGTTGGTAGCAGGCCCCTGAACACTGAAGCTTTCTTT.